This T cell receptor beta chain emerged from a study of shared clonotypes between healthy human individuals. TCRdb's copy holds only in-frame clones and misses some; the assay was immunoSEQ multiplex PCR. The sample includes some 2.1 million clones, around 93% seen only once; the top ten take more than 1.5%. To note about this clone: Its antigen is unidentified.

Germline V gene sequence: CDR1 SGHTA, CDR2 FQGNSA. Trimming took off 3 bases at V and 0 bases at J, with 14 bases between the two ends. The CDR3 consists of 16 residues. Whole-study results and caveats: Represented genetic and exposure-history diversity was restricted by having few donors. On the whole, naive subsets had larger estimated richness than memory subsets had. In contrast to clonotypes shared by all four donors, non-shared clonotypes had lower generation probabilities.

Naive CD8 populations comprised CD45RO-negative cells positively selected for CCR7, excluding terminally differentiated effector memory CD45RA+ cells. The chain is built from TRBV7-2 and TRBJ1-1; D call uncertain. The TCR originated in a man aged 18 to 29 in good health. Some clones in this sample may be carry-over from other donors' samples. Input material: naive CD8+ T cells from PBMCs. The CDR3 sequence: CASSFIAVSMNTEAFF. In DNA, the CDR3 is TGTGCCAGCAGCTTTATAGCGGTATCCATGAACACTGAAGCTTTCTTT.